The TCR beta chain described here comes from a study of blood T cell repertoires in COVID-19. Study overall: Donors in the United States, Italy and Spain gave samples during acute or convalescent COVID-19. T cells, B-cell-depleted T cells, or PBMCs supplied cDNA or gDNA.

The protocol was immunoSEQ multiplex PCR, while the TCRdb copy is restricted to in-frame clones and leaves out a portion. The data contain about 280,000 clones, more than 70% of them singletons. Participants were aged about 18 to 100 years from roughly 26 US areas. Participants' reported clinical history set cohort assignment. Germline CDR1 and CDR2: LGHDT and YNNKEL (reference sequence). CDR3 size: 12 residues. V lost 4 bases and J lost 5, with 8 bases in between. V usage is TRBV3-1 (or the pseudogene TRBV3-2) and J usage is TRBJ2-5; D is undetermined. This clonotype originated in a woman aged 60-75 years in a cohort exposed to, infected with or recovered from COVID-19 (not recorded which). The sequenced sample was PBMCs or T cells enriched from blood (not recorded which). The CDR3 region is CASSPHGETQYF. The DNA for the CDR3 is TGTGCCAGCAGCCCGCACGGGGAGACCCAGTACTTC.